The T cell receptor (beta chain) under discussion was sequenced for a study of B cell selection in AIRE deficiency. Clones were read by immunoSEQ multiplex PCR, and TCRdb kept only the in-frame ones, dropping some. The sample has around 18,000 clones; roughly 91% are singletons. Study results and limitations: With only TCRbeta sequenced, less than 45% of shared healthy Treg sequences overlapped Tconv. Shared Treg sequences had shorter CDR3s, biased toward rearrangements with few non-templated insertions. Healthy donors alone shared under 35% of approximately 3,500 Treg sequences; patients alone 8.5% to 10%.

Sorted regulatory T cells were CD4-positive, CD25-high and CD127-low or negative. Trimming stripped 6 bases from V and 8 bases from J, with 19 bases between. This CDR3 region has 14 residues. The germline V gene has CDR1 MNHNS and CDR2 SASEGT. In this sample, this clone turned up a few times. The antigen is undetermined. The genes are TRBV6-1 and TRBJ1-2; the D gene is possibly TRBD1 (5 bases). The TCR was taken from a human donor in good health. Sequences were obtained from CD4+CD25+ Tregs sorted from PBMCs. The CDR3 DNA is TGTGCCAGCAGGAAGACAGTCTCAAGTAAAGGCTACACCTTC. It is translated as CASRKTVSSKGYTF.